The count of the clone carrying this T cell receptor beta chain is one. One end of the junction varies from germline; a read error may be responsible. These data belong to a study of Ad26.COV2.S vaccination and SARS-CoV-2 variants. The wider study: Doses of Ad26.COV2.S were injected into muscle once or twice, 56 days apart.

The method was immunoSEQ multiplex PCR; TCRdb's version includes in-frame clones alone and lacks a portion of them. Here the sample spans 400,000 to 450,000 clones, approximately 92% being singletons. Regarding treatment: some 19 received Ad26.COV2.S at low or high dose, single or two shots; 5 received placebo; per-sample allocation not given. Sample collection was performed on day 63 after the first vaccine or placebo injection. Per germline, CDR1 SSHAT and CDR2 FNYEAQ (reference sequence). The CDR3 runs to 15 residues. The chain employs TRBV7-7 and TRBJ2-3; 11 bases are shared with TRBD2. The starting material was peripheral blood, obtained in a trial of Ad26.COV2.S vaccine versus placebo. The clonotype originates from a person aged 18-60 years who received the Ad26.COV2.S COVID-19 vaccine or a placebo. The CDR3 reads CASSATSGVADTQYF. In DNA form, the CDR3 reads TGTGCTAGCAGCGCGACTAGCGGGGTAGCGGATACGCAGTATTTT.